A selection of T cell receptor beta chains follows, all from one sample in a study of T cell responses to AZD1222 COVID-19 vaccine. Assay: immunoSEQ multiplex PCR; the TCRdb copy retains only in-frame clones and omits some. This sample has 90,000 to 110,000 clones, with 70% to 90% found just once. The material was peripheral blood, obtained on day 0 of AZD1222 vaccination. The receptors stem from an adult in good health. Both conserved end residues are part of each CDR3. The order of the fields is V gene, J gene, CDR3 protein.

TRBV9,TRBJ1-3,CASSAALNPSGNTIYF
TRBV7-9,TRBJ2-2,CASRSRSGPGTNTGELFF
TRBV5-1,TRBJ2-2,CASSLTSGSIGELFF
TRBV19,TRBJ1-5,CASREGGQGNQPQHF
TRBV27,TRBJ2-3,CASSRGITGRSFTDTQYF
TRBV2,TRBJ1-1,CASSEGRSGGLRAFF
TRBV7-8,TRBJ1-2,CASSEARGDYGYTF
TRBV4-2,TRBJ1-3,CASSQDLGGRNTIYF
TRBV12-5,TRBJ2-3,CASGLVLGTGSTDTQYF
TRBV12-3/TRBV12-4,TRBJ2-1,CASRKDEQFF
TRBV30,TRBJ1-6,CAWSGNSPLHF
TRBV6-2/TRBV6-3,TRBJ1-4,CASSDRGSEKLFF
TRBV6-4,TRBJ1-1,CASSPSALGGSTEAFF
TRBV18,TRBJ1-4,CASSPGAREKLFF
TRBV2,TRBJ1-2,CASSVADRGYGYTF
TRBV2,TRBJ1-2,CASSLQLGLANYGYTF
TRBV7-9,TRBJ1-2,CASSVEWQLTNYGYTF
TRBV14,TRBJ2-5,CASSPQEVFQETQYF
TRBV12-3/TRBV12-4,TRBJ1-3,CASSNPNTIYF
TRBV3-1/TRBV3-2,TRBJ1-4,CASSQGGGAGEKLFF
TRBV28,TRBJ1-1,CASSLPLAGVSEAFF
TRBV2,TRBJ1-4,CASSLGMSGEKLFF
TRBV30,TRBJ2-1,CAWIVPSGGGEQFF
TRBV28,TRBJ2-7,CASSSPGDSYEQYF
TRBV9,TRBJ2-7,CASSVASGGYEQYF
TRBV27,TRBJ2-7,CASSFQGGTYEQYF